The entry below gives a single T cell receptor (beta chain) sequence along with its context. Its cognate antigen is unknown. Deletions cut 0 bases from V and 5 bases from J, with 8 bases between. The CDR3 is 13 residues long. Germline V CDR1 and CDR2: MNHNY, SVGAGI (reference sequence). The cDNA had a unique molecular identifier and a template-switch universal primer site. TCRdb recomputed calls from the 5' RACE reads with MiXCR, one row per CDR3 protein. The data show about 730,000 distinct CDR3 sequences, 21% seen once. These data come from a study of identical twins. Study-wide results and limits: A lower insertion count was a feature of abundant cord blood beta clonotypes, with no such feature in memory repertoires.

In addition, the sample was reused for a study of T cells expressing NK-cell markers. From that study: Restricting sorting to alpha-beta TCR T cells was achieved in several experiments by an anti-gamma-delta TCR antibody. Whether expanded NKG2C+ T cell clones were HCMV specific stayed uncertain.

The chain recombines TRBV6-6 with TRBJ2-7, with a tentative D call TRBD2 (6 bases). The specimen sequenced was PBMCs. The origin of this receptor is a woman under 30 in good health. Written as DNA, the CDR3 is TGTGCCAGCAGTTACTCGTCGGGGGACGAGCAGTACTTC. Its protein product is CASSYSSGDEQYF.